This TCR beta chain was identified in a study of vaccination effects on CD4 cells after COVID-19. Study findings and constraints: Clones from infection and from vaccination both contracted markedly late after vaccination.

Expansion with viral peptide pools was applied to antigen-specific CD4+ T cells by the ViraFEST assay prior to sequencing. An approximately ten-day culture period preceded the isolation of CD4+ T cells. Participants each got two BNT162b2 or mRNA-1273 vaccine doses. In the vaccine recipients, nucleocapsid antibodies were negative and there was no prior SARS-CoV-2 infection. In the cultures, half the medium was exchanged for IL-2 medium on days 3 and 7. This clone was seen once. Its antigen is as yet unknown. Some clones are missing from TCRdb's copy, which holds only in-frame ones; the method was immunoSEQ multiplex PCR. The sample lists 25,000 to 30,000 clones; around 85% were seen once. This CDR3 spans 15 amino acids. From germline, CDR1 is MGHRA and CDR2 YSYEKL. V lost 4 bases and J lost 7, with 16 bases in between.

V gene TRBV4-1 combines with J gene TRBJ1-4; no firm D call. The receptor's source is a human donor who received a COVID-19 vaccine. Some clones in this sample may be carry-over from other donors' samples. Sequencing was performed on CD4+ T cells from PBMCs cultured with SARS-CoV-2 spike peptides, taken after COVID-19 vaccination. The chain's CDR3 is CASSLGFTSREKLFF. The CDR3 DNA follows: TGCGCCAGCAGCCTAGGTTTTACAAGTCGTGAAAAACTGTTTTTT.